The 2 T cell receptor beta chains below all came from one sample that was sequenced in a study of T cell repertoires in cytomegalovirus infection. MiXCR was run by TCRdb on the reads, yielding one entry per CDR3 protein. This sample carries about 180,000 distinct CDR3 sequences, around 14% of them seen once, and the ten largest clones take more than 20%. The sequencing input was PBMCs. These receptor sequences come from a human donor in good health (CMV status not recorded). Some clones in this sample may be carry-over from other donors' samples.

This clonotype was seen once. J is TRBJ2-7 and V is TRBV5-6, with no clear D. V lost 0 bases to trimming and J lost 6 bases, with 13 bases between them. Looked up from germline, CDR1 is SGHDT and CDR2 is YYEEEE. The CDR3 extends over 14 amino acids. The CDR3 DNA sequence: TGTGCCAGCAGCTTGGCTGGTCCCCTACGCGAGCAGTACTTC. Protein product: CASSLAGPLREQYF. Based on the CDR3 plus reference TRBV5-6 and TRBJ2-7, the full variable domain is DAGVTQSPTHLIKTRGQQVTLRCSPKSGHDTVSWYQQALGQGPQFIFQYYEEEERQRGNFPDRFSGHQFPNYSSELNVNALLLGDSALYLCASSLAGPLREQYFGPGTRLTVT.

The sample holds a few counts of this clonotype. This CDR3 is CASSLGQGMADTQYF. The DNA of the CDR3 is TGTGCCAGCAGTTTGGGGCAGGGGATGGCAGATACGCAGTATTTT. The rearrangement links TRBV28 to TRBJ2-3; TRBD1 might be the D (6 bases). V was clipped by 3 bases and J by 4 bases, with 14 bases between them. Germline V lookup: CDR1 MDHEN, CDR2 SYDVKM. The length of the CDR3 is 15 residues.